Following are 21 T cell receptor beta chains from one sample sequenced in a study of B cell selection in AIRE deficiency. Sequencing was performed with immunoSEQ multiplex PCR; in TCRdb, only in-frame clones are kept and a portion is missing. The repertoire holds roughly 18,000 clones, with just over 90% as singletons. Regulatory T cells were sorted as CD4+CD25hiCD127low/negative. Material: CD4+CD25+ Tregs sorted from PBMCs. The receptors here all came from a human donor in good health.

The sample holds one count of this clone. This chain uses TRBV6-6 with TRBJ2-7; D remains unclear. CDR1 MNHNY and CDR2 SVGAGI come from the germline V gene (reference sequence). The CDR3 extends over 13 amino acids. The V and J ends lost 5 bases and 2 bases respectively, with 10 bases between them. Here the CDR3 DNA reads TGTGCCAGCAGTCCCGGGCCACCCTACGAGCAGTACTTC. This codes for CASSPGPPYEQYF.

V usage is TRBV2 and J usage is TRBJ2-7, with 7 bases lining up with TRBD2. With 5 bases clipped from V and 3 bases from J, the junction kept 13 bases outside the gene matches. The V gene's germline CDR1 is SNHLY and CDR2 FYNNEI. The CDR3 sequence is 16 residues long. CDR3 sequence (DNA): TGTGCCAGCAGTCTCAACCGGGACTACTCCTACTACGAGCAGTACTTC. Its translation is CASSLNRDYSYYEQYF.

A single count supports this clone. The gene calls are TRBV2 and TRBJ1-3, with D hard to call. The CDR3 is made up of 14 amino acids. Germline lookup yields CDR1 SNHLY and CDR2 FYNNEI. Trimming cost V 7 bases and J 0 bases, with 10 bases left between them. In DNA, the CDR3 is TGTGCCAGCAAGTTGGAGAGCTCTGGAAACACCATATATTTT. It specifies CASKLESSGNTIYF.

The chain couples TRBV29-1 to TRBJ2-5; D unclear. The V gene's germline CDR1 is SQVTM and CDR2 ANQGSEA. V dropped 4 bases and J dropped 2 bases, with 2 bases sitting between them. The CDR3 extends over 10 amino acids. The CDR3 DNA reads TGCAGCGTTGCTCAAGAGACCCAGTACTTC. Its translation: CSVAQETQYF.

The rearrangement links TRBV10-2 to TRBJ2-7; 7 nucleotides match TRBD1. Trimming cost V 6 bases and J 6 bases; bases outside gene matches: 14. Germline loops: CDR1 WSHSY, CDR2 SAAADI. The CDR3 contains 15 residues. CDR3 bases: TGCGCCAGCAGATACACGACAGGGTCTGGACTCGAGCAGTACTTC. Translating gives CASRYTTGSGLEQYF.

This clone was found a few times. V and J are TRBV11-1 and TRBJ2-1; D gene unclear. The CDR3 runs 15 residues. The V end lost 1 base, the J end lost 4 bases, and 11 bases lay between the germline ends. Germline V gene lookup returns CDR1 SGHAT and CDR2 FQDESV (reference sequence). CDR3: CASSLGLTEYNEQFF. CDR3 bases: TGTGCCAGCAGCTTAGGGCTCACAGAATACAATGAGCAGTTCTTC.

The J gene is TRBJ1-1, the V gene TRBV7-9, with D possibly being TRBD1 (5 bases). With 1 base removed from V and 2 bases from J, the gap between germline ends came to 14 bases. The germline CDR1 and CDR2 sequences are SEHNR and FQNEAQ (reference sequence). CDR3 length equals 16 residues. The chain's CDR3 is CASSLGRGKGNTEAFF. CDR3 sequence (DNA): TGTGCCAGCAGCTTAGGTAGGGGCAAAGGAAACACTGAAGCTTTCTTT.

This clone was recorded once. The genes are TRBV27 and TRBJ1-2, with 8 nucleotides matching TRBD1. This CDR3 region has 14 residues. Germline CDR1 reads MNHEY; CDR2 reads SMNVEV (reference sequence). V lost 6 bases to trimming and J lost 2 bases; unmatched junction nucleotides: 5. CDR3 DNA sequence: TGTGCCAGCAGGCGGAGACAGGGGAACTATGGCTACACCTTC. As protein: CASRRRQGNYGYTF.

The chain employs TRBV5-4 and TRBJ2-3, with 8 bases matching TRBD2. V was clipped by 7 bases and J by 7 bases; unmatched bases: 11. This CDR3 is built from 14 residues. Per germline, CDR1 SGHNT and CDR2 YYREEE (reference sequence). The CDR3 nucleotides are TGTGCCAGCTTTTTAGCGGGACCCGGGAATACGCAGTATTTT. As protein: CASFLAGPGNTQYF.

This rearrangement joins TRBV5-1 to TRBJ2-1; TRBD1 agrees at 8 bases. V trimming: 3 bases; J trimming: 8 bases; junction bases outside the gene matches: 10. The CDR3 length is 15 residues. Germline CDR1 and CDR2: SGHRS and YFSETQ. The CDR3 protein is CASSWRNRGSDEQFF. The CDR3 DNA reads TGCGCCAGCAGCTGGAGAAACAGGGGGTCCGATGAGCAGTTCTTC.

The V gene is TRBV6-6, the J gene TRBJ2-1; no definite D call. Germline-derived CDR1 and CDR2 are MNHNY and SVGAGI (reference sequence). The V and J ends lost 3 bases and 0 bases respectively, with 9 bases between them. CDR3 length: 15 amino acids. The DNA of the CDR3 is TGTGCCAGCAGTTATTCAACTGTCTCCTACAATGAGCAGTTCTTC. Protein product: CASSYSTVSYNEQFF.

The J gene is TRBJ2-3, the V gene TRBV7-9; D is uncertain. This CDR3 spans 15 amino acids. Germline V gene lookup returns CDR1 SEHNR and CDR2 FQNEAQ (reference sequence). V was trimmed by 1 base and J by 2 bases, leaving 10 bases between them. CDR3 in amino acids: CASSLGSLFTDTQYF. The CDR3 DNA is TGTGCCAGCAGCTTAGGGTCGTTGTTCACAGATACGCAGTATTTT.

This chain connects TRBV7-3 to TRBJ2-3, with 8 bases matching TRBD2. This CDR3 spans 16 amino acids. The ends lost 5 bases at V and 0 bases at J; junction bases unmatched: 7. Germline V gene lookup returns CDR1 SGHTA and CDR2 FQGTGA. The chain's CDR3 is CASSPNGRASTDTQYF. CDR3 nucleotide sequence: TGTGCCAGCAGCCCCAACGGGAGGGCTAGCACAGATACGCAGTATTTT.

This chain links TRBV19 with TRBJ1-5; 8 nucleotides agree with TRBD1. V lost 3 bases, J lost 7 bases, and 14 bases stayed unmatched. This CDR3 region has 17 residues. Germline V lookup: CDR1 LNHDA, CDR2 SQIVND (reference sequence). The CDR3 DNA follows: TGTGCCAGTAGTATGACCTGGCGTCAGGGGGCCGGGCAGCCCCAGCATTTT. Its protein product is CASSMTWRQGAGQPQHF.

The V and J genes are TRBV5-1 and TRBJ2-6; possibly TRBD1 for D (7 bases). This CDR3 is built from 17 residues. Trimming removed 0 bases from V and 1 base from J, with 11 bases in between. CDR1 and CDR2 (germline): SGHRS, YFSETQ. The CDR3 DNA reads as TGCGCCAGCAGCTTGGCGACAGGGAGGTCTGGGGCCAACGTCCTGACTTTC. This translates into CASSLATGRSGANVLTF.

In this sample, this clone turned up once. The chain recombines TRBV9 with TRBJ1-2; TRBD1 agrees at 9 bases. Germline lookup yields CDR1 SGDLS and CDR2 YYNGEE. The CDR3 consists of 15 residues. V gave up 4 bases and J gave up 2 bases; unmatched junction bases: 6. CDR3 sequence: CASSSRTGVNYGYTF. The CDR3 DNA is TGTGCCAGCAGCTCTAGGACAGGGGTGAACTATGGCTACACCTTC. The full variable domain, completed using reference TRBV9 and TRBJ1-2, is DSGVTQTPKHLITATGQRVTLRCSPRSGDLSVYWYQQSLDQGLQFLIQYYNGEERAKGNILERFSAQQFPDLHSELNLSSLELGDSALYFCASSSRTGVNYGYTFGSGTRLTVV.

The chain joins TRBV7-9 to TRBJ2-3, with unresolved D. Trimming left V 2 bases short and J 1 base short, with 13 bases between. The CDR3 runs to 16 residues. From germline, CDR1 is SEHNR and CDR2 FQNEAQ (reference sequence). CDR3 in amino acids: CASSLILSLGTDTQYF. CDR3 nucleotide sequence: TGTGCCAGCAGCTTAATACTATCCCTTGGCACAGATACGCAGTATTTT.

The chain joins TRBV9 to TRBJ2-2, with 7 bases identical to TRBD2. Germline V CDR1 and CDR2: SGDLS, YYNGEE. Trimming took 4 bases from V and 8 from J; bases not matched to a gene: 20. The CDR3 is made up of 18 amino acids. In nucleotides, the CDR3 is TGTGCCAGCAGCCCCTACGTGGAGCGGGACCTCCGAGGGGGGGAGCTGTTTTTT. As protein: CASSPYVERDLRGGELFF. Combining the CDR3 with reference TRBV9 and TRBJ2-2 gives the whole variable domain DSGVTQTPKHLITATGQRVTLRCSPRSGDLSVYWYQQSLDQGLQFLIQYYNGEERAKGNILERFSAQQFPDLHSELNLSSLELGDSALYFCASSPYVERDLRGGELFFGEGSRLTVL.

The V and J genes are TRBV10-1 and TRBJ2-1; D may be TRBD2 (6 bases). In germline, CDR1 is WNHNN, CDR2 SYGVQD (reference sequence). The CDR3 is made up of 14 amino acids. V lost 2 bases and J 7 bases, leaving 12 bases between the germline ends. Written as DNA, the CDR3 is TGCGCCAGCAGTGAGGTTGGACTAACGAATGAGCAGTTCTTC. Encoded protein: CASSEVGLTNEQFF.

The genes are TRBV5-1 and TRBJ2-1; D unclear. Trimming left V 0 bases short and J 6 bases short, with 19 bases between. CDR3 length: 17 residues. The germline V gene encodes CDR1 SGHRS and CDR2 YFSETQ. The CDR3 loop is CASSLAEYGPALNEQFF. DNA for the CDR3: TGCGCCAGCAGCTTGGCCGAGTACGGTCCGGCCCTCAATGAGCAGTTCTTC.

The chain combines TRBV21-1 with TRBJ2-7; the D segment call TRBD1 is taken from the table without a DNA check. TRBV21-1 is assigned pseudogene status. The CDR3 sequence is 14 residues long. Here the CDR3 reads CASSKATGWDEQYF. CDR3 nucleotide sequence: TGTGCCAGCAGCAAAGCGACAGGGTGGGACGAGCAGTACTTC.